The clone carrying this T cell receptor (beta chain) was observed many times. Its antigen is currently unknown. This sample stems from a study of T cells in Graves' hyperthyroidism and ophthalmopathy. Study-wide points: Appearing also in blood were most of the thyroid clonotypes expanded above 0.001. The model forecast ophthalmopathy, anticipating it by a median approximately 7 months before onset.

RNA transcripts yielded amplified TCR beta CDR3 regions. First-round RT-PCR of the TCR CDR3 relied on the HTBI primer set. TCRdb fed the multiplex PCR reads into MiXCR, producing one record per CDR3 protein. The sample yields approximately 590,000 distinct CDR3 sequences, less than 20% seen once. The CDR3 is 15 amino acids. Looked up from germline, CDR1 is MNHNS and CDR2 is SASEGT. Trimming took off 10 bases at V and 1 base at J, with 17 bases between the two ends. Thyroid ultrasound, orbital computed tomography, clinical symptoms, and serum thyroxine and TRAb underpinned diagnoses. It was less than 13 ml of fresh peripheral blood that supplied the PBMCs.

The sequence was collected from a woman in her twenties or thirties with Graves' hyperthyroidism. Sequenced input: blood. V usage is TRBV6-1 and J usage is TRBJ2-1; D remains unclear. CDR3 DNA sequence: TGTGCCATCTCACCCCACTCAGCTTCCTACAATGAGCAGTTCTTC. Translation: CAISPHSASYNEQFF.